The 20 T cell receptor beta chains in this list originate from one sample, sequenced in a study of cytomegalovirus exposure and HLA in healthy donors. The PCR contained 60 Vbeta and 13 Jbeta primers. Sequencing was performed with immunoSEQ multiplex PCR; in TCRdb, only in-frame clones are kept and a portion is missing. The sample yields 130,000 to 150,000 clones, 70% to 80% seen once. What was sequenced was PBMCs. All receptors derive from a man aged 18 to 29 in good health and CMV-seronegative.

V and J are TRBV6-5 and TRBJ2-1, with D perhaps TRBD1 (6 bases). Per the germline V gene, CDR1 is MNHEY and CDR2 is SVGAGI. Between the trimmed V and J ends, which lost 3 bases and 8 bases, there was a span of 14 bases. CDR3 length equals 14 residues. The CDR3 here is CASSYYRESDEQFF. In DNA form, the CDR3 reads TGTGCCAGCAGTTATTACAGGGAGAGCGATGAGCAGTTCTTC.

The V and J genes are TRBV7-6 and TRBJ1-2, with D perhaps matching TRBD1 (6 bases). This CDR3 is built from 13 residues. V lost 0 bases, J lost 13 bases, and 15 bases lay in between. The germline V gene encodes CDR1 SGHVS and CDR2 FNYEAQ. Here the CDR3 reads CASSLAPHRAVTF. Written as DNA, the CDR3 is TGTGCCAGCAGCTTAGCGCCCCACAGGGCGGTCACCTTC.

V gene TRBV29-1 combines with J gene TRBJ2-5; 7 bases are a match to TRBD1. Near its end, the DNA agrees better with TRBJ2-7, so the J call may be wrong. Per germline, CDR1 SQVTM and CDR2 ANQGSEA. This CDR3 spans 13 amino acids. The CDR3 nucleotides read TGCAGCGTTTTTACAGGGGACAACTACGAGCAGTACTTC. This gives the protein CSVFTGDNYEQYF.

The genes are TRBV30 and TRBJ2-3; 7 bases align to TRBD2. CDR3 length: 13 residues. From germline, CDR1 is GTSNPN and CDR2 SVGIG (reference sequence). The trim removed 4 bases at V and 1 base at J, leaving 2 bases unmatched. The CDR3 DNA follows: TGTGCCTGGAAAGGGAGGGGCACAGATACGCAGTATTTT. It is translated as CAWKGRGTDTQYF.

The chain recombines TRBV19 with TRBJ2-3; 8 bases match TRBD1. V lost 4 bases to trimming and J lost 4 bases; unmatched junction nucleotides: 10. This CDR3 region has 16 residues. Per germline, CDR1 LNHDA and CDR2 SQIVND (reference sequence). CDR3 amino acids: CASSKRQGTGPDTQYF. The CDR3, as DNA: TGTGCCAGTAGTAAGAGACAGGGGACAGGACCAGATACGCAGTATTTT.

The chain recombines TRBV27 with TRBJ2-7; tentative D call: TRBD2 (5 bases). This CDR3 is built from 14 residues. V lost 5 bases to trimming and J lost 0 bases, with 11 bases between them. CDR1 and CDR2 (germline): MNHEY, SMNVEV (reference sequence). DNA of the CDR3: TGTGCCAGCAGTGTGGACTGGAGCTCCTACGAGCAGTACTTC. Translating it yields CASSVDWSSYEQYF.

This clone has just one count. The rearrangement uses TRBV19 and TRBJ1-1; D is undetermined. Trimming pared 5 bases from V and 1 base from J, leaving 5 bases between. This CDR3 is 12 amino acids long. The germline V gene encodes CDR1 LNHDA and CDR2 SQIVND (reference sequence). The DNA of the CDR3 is TGTGCCAGTAGTTTGAGGAACACTGAAGCTTTCTTT. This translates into CASSLRNTEAFF.

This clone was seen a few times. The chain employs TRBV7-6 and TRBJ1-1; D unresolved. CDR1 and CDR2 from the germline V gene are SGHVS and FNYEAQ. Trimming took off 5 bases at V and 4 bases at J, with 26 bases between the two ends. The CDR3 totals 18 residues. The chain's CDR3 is CASSPTNFVLGGVTEAFF. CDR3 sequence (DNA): TGTGCCAGCAGCCCGACTAATTTTGTTCTGGGAGGTGTCACTGAAGCTTTCTTT.

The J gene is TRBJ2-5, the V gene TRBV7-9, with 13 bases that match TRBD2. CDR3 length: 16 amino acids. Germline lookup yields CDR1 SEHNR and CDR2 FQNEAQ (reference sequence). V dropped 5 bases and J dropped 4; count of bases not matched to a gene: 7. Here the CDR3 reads CASSGLLAGGRETQYF. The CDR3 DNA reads TGTGCCAGCAGCGGACTACTAGCGGGAGGGAGAGAGACCCAGTACTTC.

CDR3 DNA sequence: TGTGCCATCAGTGAGACAGGGAGCTCCTACGAGCAGTACTTC. Translating gives CAISETGSSYEQYF. The rearrangement links TRBV10-3 to TRBJ2-5; TRBD1 might be the D (6 bases). TRBJ2-7 explains the end of the DNA better; the J call may be wrong. This CDR3 region has 14 residues. Germline V gives CDR1 ENHRY, CDR2 SYGVKD.

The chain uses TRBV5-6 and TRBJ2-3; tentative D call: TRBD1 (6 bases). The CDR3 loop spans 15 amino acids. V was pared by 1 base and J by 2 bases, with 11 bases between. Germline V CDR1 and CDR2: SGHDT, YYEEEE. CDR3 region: CASSLTGFPTDTQYF. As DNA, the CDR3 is TGTGCCAGCAGCTTGACAGGGTTTCCCACAGATACGCAGTATTTT.

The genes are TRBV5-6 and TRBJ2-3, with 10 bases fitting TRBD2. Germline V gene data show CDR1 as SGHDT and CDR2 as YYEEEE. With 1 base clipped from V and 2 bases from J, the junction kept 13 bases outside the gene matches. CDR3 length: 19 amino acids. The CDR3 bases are TGTGCCAGCAGCTTGAAAACCCCCCTTAGCGGGGGGTTCACAGATACGCAGTATTTT. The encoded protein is CASSLKTPLSGGFTDTQYF.

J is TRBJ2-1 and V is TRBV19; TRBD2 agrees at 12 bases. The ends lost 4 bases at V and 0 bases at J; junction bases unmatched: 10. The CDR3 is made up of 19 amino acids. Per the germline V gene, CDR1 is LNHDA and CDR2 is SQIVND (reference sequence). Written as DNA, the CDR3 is TGTGCCAGTAGTAAGTCCCGGCTAGCGGGAGGGAGCTCCTACAATGAGCAGTTCTTC. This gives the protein CASSKSRLAGGSSYNEQFF.

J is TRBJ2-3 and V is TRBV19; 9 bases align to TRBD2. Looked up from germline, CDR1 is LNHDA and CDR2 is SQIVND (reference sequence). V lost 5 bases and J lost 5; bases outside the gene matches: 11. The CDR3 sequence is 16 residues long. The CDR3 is CASSSEVAGDRDTQYF. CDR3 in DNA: TGTGCCAGTAGTTCAGAGGTAGCGGGAGATCGAGATACGCAGTATTTT.

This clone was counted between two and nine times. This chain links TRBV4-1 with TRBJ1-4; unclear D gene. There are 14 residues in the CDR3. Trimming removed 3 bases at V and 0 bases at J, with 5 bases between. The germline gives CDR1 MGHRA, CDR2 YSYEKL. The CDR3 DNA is TGCGCCAGCAGCCACCCTGCAACTAATGAAAAACTGTTTTTT. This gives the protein CASSHPATNEKLFF.

In DNA, the CDR3 is TGTGCCAGCAGCTTAGAGTTGGACAGGGCAGGTGGGGCCAACGTCCTGACTTTC. Translation: CASSLELDRAGGANVLTF. This chain connects TRBV7-2 to TRBJ2-6; 8 nucleotides align to TRBD1. Germline assignment: CDR1 SGHTA and CDR2 FQGNSA. Trimming took 1 base from V and 3 from J; bases not matched to a gene: 8. The CDR3 consists of 18 residues.

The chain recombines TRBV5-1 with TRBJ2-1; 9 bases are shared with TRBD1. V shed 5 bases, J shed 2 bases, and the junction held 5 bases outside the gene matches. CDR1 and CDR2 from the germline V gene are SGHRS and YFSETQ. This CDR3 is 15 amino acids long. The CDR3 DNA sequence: TGCGCCAGCAGGAGGACAGGGGACCCCTACAATGAGCAGTTCTTC. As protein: CASRRTGDPYNEQFF.

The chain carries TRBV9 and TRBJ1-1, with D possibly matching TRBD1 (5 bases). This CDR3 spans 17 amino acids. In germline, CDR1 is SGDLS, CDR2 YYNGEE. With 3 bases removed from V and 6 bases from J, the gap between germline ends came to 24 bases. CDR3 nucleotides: TGTGCCAGCAGCGCAACCCTATCAGGCAGGGCAGCCGCTGAAGCTTTCTTT. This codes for CASSATLSGRAAAEAFF. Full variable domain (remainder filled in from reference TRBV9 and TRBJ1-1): DSGVTQTPKHLITATGQRVTLRCSPRSGDLSVYWYQQSLDQGLQFLIQYYNGEERAKGNILERFSAQQFPDLHSELNLSSLELGDSALYFCASSATLSGRAAAEAFFGQGTRLTVV.

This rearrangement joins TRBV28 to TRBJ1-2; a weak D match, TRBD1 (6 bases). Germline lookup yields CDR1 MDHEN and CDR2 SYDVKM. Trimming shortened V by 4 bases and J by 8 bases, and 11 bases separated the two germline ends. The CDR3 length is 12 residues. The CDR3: CASSSDRQGYTF. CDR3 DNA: TGTGCCAGCAGTTCGGACAGACAAGGCTACACCTTC.

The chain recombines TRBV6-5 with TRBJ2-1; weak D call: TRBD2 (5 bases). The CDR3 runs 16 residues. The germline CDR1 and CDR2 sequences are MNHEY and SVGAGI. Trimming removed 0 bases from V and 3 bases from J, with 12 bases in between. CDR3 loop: CASSYSMSEGYNEQFF. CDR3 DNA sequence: TGTGCCAGCAGTTACTCGATGTCAGAGGGCTACAATGAGCAGTTCTTC.